These 30 T cell receptor beta chains share one sample of origin, sequenced in a study of control samples from healthy donors and cancer patients. Generated by immunoSEQ multiplex PCR, the TCRdb table keeps only in-frame clones and is missing some. The top ten hold more than 2.5% of the sample, which has roughly 120,000 clones, around nine tenths seen once. Sequencing was carried out using blood. These receptors were taken from a man aged 50 to 60 in good health.

The chain links TRBV3-1 (or the pseudogene TRBV3-2) to TRBJ2-2; 10 bases align to TRBD2. Germline-derived CDR1 and CDR2 are LGHDT and YNNKEL (reference sequence). This CDR3 is 15 amino acids long. J was trimmed by 5 bases and V by 4 bases; bases with no gene match: 4. CDR3 amino acids: CASSLLAGGTGELFF. As DNA, the CDR3 is TGTGCCAGCAGCCTCTTAGCGGGGGGTACCGGGGAGCTGTTTTTT.

The J gene is TRBJ2-7, the V gene TRBV7-8; 9 bases align to TRBD2. The V segment lost 4 bases and the J segment 7 bases; nucleotides outside the gene matches: 11. This CDR3 is built from 15 residues. CDR1 is SGHVS, CDR2 FQNEAQ, per germline. In nucleotides, the CDR3 is TGTGCCAGCAGCTCCTTAGCGGGGGTGATGGGTGAGCAGTACTTC. Translation gives CASSSLAGVMGEQYF.

This chain joins TRBV7-6 and TRBJ2-3, with 9 bases identical to TRBD2. V was clipped by 4 bases and J by 8 bases; unmatched bases: 13. The CDR3 covers 16 residues. Germline V gene sequence: CDR1 SGHVS, CDR2 FNYEAQ. CDR3 DNA sequence: TGTGCCAGCAGCTACGACCCTGCTAGCGGGGCGGGTACGCAGTATTTT. Encoded protein: CASSYDPASGAGTQYF.

The gene calls are TRBV6-5 and TRBJ1-2; possible D gene TRBD1, 5 bases. Germline CDR1 MNHEY, CDR2 SVGAGI. Trimming removed 5 bases at V and 4 bases at J, with 8 bases between. The CDR3 extends over 12 amino acids. In DNA, the CDR3 is TGTGCCAGCAGTCGAGGGACCTATGGCTACACCTTC. It codes for CASSRGTYGYTF.

The chain carries TRBV9 and TRBJ2-7, with 11 bases identical to TRBD2. Trimming at V came to 0 bases and at J to 3 bases, leaving 5 bases not matched to a gene. The CDR3 contains 16 residues. CDR1 SGDLS and CDR2 YYNGEE come from the germline V gene. This chain's CDR3 is CASSVATSGGFYEQYF. The CDR3, as DNA: TGTGCCAGCAGCGTAGCTACTAGCGGGGGTTTCTACGAGCAGTACTTC.

The V and J genes are TRBV6-5 and TRBJ1-3; 10 bases are a match to TRBD1. With V trimmed by 5 bases and J by 3 bases, 4 bases remained unmatched. CDR1 is MNHEY and CDR2 is SVGAGI in the germline V gene. This CDR3 has 15 amino acids. The CDR3 DNA reads TGTGCCAGCAGTCGACAGGGGGCGTATGGAAACACCATATATTTT. It specifies CASSRQGAYGNTIYF.

The chain combines TRBV11-1 with TRBJ1-4; the D is unclear. The CDR3 covers 13 residues. Trimming stripped 1 base from V and 6 bases from J, with 6 bases between. Germline V gene data show CDR1 as SGHAT and CDR2 as FQDESV (reference sequence). The chain's CDR3 is CASSLERDEKLFF. The CDR3 DNA sequence: TGTGCCAGCAGCTTAGAACGGGATGAAAAACTGTTTTTT.

The count of this clone is one. V is TRBV5-1 and J is TRBJ2-6; 8 bases are shared with TRBD1. The CDR3 extends over 18 amino acids. V was pared by 4 bases and J by 0 bases, with 9 bases of the junction left unmatched. From germline, CDR1 is SGHRS and CDR2 YFSETQ. CDR3 residues: CASSGNRGTTSGANVLTF. In nucleotides, the CDR3 is TGCGCCAGCAGCGGCAACAGGGGGACAACCTCTGGGGCCAACGTCCTGACTTTC.

The rearrangement uses TRBV19 and TRBJ2-4; D perhaps matches TRBD2 (5 bases). This CDR3 has 14 residues. Germline CDR1 and CDR2: LNHDA and SQIVND (reference sequence). The V end lost 4 bases, the J end lost 5 bases, and 12 bases lay between the germline ends. This chain's CDR3 is CASSNGLAENIQYF. DNA of the CDR3: TGTGCCAGTAGTAACGGGCTAGCAGAAAACATTCAGTACTTC.

This clone appeared a single time. The V and J genes are TRBV7-9 and TRBJ2-7; TRBD2 matches at 15 bases. This CDR3 comprises 17 residues. The trim removed 4 bases at V and 1 base at J, leaving 5 bases unmatched. Germline V gene lookup returns CDR1 SEHNR and CDR2 FQNEAQ (reference sequence). The CDR3 DNA reads TGTGCCAGCAGCTCTTTAGGGACTAGCGGGGGGTCCTACGAGCAGTACTTC. Amino acids: CASSSLGTSGGSYEQYF.

This chain links TRBV7-3 with TRBJ2-3; 7 positions agree with TRBD1. V shed 4 bases, J shed 0 bases, and the junction held 1 base outside the gene matches. This CDR3 is built from 14 residues. CDR1 is SGHTA, CDR2 FQGTGA, per germline. CDR3 loop: CASSWGQSTDTQYF. The CDR3 DNA follows: TGTGCCAGCAGCTGGGGACAGAGCACAGATACGCAGTATTTT.

This rearrangement joins TRBV6-1 to TRBJ1-3; 8 bases are shared with TRBD1. The CDR3 spans 15 residues. Trimming removed 6 bases from V and 7 bases from J; junction bases left unmatched: 11. CDR1 is MNHNS and CDR2 is SASEGT in the germline V gene. CDR3 nucleotide sequence: TGTGCCAGCAGATACGACAGGGGTCCCGGGAACACCATATATTTT. It is translated as CASRYDRGPGNTIYF.

For the CDR3, the DNA is TGTGCCAGCAGCTTATCCCGGACTAGCTCCTACAATGAGCAGTTCTTC. It specifies CASSLSRTSSYNEQFF. The chain recombines TRBV7-3 with TRBJ2-1; 7 nucleotides line up with TRBD2. This CDR3 is built from 16 residues. Germline loops: CDR1 SGHTA, CDR2 FQGTGA. V was clipped by 2 bases and J by 0 bases; unmatched bases: 4.

A note on this clone: Other DNA sequences in the same sample also yield this CDR3. The CDR3 protein is CASSLGANYGYTF. The CDR3 coding sequence is TGTGCCAGCAGCTTGGGTGCTAACTATGGCTACACCTTC. This chain joins TRBV11-2 and TRBJ1-2; unclear D gene. With 3 bases removed from V and 0 bases from J, the gap between germline ends came to 5 bases. CDR1 is SGHAT, CDR2 FQNNGV, per germline. The CDR3 is 13 residues long.

The V gene is TRBV6-5, the J gene TRBJ1-5; 8 nucleotides line up with TRBD1. The germline CDR1 and CDR2 sequences are MNHEY and SVGAGI. V lost 6 bases and J lost 4; bases outside the gene matches: 5. The CDR3 covers 14 residues. The CDR3 DNA reads TGTGCCAGCAGGGACAGGGCCCAAAATCAGCCCCAGCATTTT. Translation: CASRDRAQNQPQHF.

The V and J genes are TRBV5-1 and TRBJ2-7; tentatively, D is TRBD2 (5 bases). This CDR3 spans 14 amino acids. Germline-derived CDR1 and CDR2 are SGHRS and YFSETQ. V lost 4 bases and J 0 bases, leaving 11 bases between the germline ends. The CDR3 region has the DNA TGCGCCAGCAGCCCGGGAACTAGCTCCTACGAGCAGTACTTC. Protein sequence: CASSPGTSSYEQYF.

In its sample, this clone was seen once. The chain joins TRBV28 to TRBJ2-2, with D unresolved. Germline CDR1 and CDR2: MDHEN and SYDVKM. The CDR3 sequence is 15 residues long. V was trimmed by 5 bases and J by 0 bases, leaving 10 bases between them. The DNA of the CDR3 is TGTGCCAGCAGTAAGGACCCTGCGAACACCGGGGAGCTGTTTTTT. This translates into CASSKDPANTGELFF.

The CDR3 spells CASRPGPKDTEAFF. The CDR3 DNA follows: TGTGCCAGCAGACCGGGGCCCAAGGATACTGAAGCTTTCTTT. The V call is TRBV5-4, the J call TRBJ1-1; D is possibly TRBD1 (5 bases). This CDR3 has 14 amino acids. Germline V gene sequence: CDR1 SGHNT, CDR2 YYREEE (reference sequence). V lost 5 bases, J lost 5 bases, and 16 bases lay in between.

V is TRBV18 and J is TRBJ1-5; D perhaps matches TRBD1 (5 bases). The V end lost 1 base, the J end lost 2 bases, and 9 bases lay between the germline ends. The CDR3 extends over 15 amino acids. CDR1 is KGHSH and CDR2 is LQKENI in the germline V gene. Here the CDR3 reads CASSPRGSGNQPQHF. CDR3 DNA sequence: TGTGCCAGCTCACCACGGGGGAGTGGCAATCAGCCCCAGCATTTT.

This chain joins TRBV6-2 or TRBV6-3 and TRBJ1-1; D perhaps matches TRBD1 (6 bases). Germline assignment: CDR1 MNHEY and CDR2 SVGEGT. The V and J ends lost 6 bases and 3 bases respectively, with 11 bases between them. This CDR3 spans 13 amino acids. This chain's CDR3 is CASSGQSYTEAFF. CDR3 bases: TGTGCCAGCAGCGGACAGAGTTACACTGAAGCTTTCTTT.

The V and J genes are TRBV30 and TRBJ1-1, with a possible D match to TRBD1 (5 bases). The V end was cut by 3 bases, the J end by 4 bases, with 9 bases between. This CDR3 has 12 amino acids. Germline lookup yields CDR1 GTSNPN and CDR2 SVGIG (reference sequence). The CDR3 DNA is TGTGCCTGGAGAGAAGGGGCCACTGAAGCTTTCTTT. Translation gives CAWREGATEAFF. The full variable domain, its missing parts supplied by reference TRBV30 and TRBJ1-1, is SQTIHQWPATLVQPVGSPLSLECTVEGTSNPNLYWYRQAAGRGLQLLFYSVGIGQISSEVPQNLSASRPQDRQFILSSKKLLLSDSGFYLCAWREGATEAFFGQGTRLTVV.

Comments on this clone: One end of the junction fails to match germline, which may point to a read error. The chain couples TRBV28 to TRBJ2-3; perhaps TRBD2 as D (6 bases). The CDR3 totals 15 residues. Germline V lookup: CDR1 MDHEN, CDR2 SYDVKM. CDR3 DNA sequence: TGTGCCAGCAATTTAGACGGGGGAAAGACCCATACGCAGTATTTT. Protein product: CASNLDGGKTHTQYF.

The chain links TRBV18 to TRBJ1-5; D is ambiguous. V was clipped by 6 bases and J by 7 bases, with 13 bases between them. The CDR3 extends over 13 amino acids. Germline V CDR1 and CDR2: KGHSH, LQKENI. The CDR3 coding sequence is TGTGCCAGCTCTACGGGCTGGGAACAGCCCCAGCATTTT. Protein sequence: CASSTGWEQPQHF. The entire variable domain, with the rest obtained from reference TRBV18 and TRBJ1-5, is as follows: NAGVMQNPRHLVRRRGQEARLRCSPMKGHSHVYWYRQLPEEGLKFMVYLQKENIIDESGMPKERFSAEFPKEGPSILRIQQVVRGDSAAYFCASSTGWEQPQHFGDGTRLSIL.

This clone was seen a handful of times. This sequence joins TRBV20-1 and TRBJ2-7; 9 nucleotides match TRBD1. The CDR3 loop spans 14 amino acids. Germline trimming cut 3 bases from V and 2 bases from J; bases unmatched to any gene: 5. Germline V gene sequence: CDR1 DFQATT, CDR2 SNEGSKA (reference sequence). CDR3 bases: TGCAGTGCTAGTTGGGGGACAGGGACCTACGAGCAGTACTTC. Its protein is CSASWGTGTYEQYF.

This clone was seen once. The chain uses TRBV12-3 or TRBV12-4 and TRBJ2-7; 8 bases align to TRBD2. With V trimmed by 3 bases and J by 9 bases, 7 bases remained unmatched. This CDR3 has 13 residues. CDR3 sequence (DNA): TGTGCCAGCAGTTTGGCACCCGGGGGGGGGCAGTACTTC. This encodes CASSLAPGGGQYF.

The genes are TRBV29-1 and TRBJ1-2; unclear D gene. V gave up 6 bases and J gave up 4 bases, with 15 bases separating them. Germline CDR1 reads SQVTM; CDR2 reads ANQGSEA. The CDR3 totals 13 residues. This chain's CDR3 is CSVSGLPLYGYTF. CDR3 in DNA: TGCAGCGTAAGTGGACTTCCCCTCTATGGCTACACCTTC.

This clone has only a few counts. This chain connects TRBV2 to TRBJ1-5; 7 nucleotides agree with TRBD1. Germline assignment: CDR1 SNHLY and CDR2 FYNNEI. This CDR3 region has 13 residues. The V segment lost 7 bases and the J segment 3 bases; nucleotides outside the gene matches: 3. The CDR3 DNA sequence: TGTGCCAGCAATCAGGGGGTCAATCAGCCCCAGCATTTT. This translates into CASNQGVNQPQHF.

The chain couples TRBV3-1 (or the pseudogene TRBV3-2) to TRBJ2-1; D assignment may be TRBD1 or TRBD2 (5 bases each). The CDR3 extends over 15 amino acids. Germline CDR1 reads LGHDT; CDR2 reads YNNKEL (reference sequence). With 2 bases removed from V and 2 bases from J, the gap between germline ends came to 10 bases. The CDR3, as DNA: TGTGCCAGCAGCCAACGGGACCCCACCTACAATGAGCAGTTCTTC. It translates to CASSQRDPTYNEQFF.

The V and J genes are TRBV3-1 (or the pseudogene TRBV3-2) and TRBJ1-1; unclear D gene. This CDR3 has 11 amino acids. Trimming took 5 bases from V and 7 from J, leaving 8 bases between them. Germline CDR1 reads LGHDT; CDR2 reads YNNKEL (reference sequence). CDR3 coding DNA: TGTGCCAGCAGCTCGGCGGTTGAAGCTTTCTTT. Its protein is CASSSAVEAFF.

The rearrangement uses TRBV9 and TRBJ1-1; D uncertain. Germline-derived CDR1 and CDR2 are SGDLS and YYNGEE. The CDR3 is 13 amino acids. Trimming cost V 7 bases and J 0 bases, with 10 bases left between them. The CDR3 DNA follows: TGTGCCAGCTCGAAGGTAATGAACACTGAAGCTTTCTTT. Translating gives CASSKVMNTEAFF. Drawing the rest from reference TRBV9 and TRBJ1-1, the complete variable domain is DSGVTQTPKHLITATGQRVTLRCSPRSGDLSVYWYQQSLDQGLQFLIQYYNGEERAKGNILERFSAQQFPDLHSELNLSSLELGDSALYFCASSKVMNTEAFFGQGTRLTVV.